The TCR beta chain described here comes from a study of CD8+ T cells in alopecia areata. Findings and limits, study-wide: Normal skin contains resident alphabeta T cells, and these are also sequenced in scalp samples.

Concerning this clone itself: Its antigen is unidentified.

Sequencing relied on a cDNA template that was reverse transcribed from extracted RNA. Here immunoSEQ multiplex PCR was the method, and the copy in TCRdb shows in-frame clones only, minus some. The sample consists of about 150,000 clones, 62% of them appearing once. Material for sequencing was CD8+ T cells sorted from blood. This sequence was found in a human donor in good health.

In nucleotides, the CDR3 is TGCAGCGTCGGGAGTCAAGCCTACAATGAGCAGTTCTTC. It translates to CSVGSQAYNEQFF. This chain uses TRBV29-1 with TRBJ2-1, with D possibly being TRBD2 (6 bases). The CDR3 runs 13 residues. Germline lookup yields CDR1 SQVTM and CDR2 ANQGSEA. V was clipped by 6 bases and J by 2 bases, with 11 bases between them.